Shown below are 15 T cell receptor beta chains from a single sample sequenced in a study of blood T cells in healthy people across ages. A J-beta primer mix and a sample-barcoded 5' primer were used in a second PCR of about 6 to 12 cycles. TCRdb re-called the 5' RACE reads with MiXCR, one entry per CDR3 protein. The sample comprises roughly 1,800,000 distinct CDR3 sequences, approximately 50% of which are singletons, and less than 2.5% rests with the top ten. Sequencing input: blood. The receptor set was obtained from a woman aged 40 to 55 in good health.

This chain uses TRBV20-1 with TRBJ2-4; no clear D gene. The J call is doubtful: the DNA matches TRBJ2-7 better. There are 13 residues in the CDR3. Germline CDR1 DFQATT, CDR2 SNEGSKA (reference sequence). The CDR3 DNA is TGCAGTGCTCCAGGACCCCAGGCTTACGAGCAGTACTTC. It yields the protein CSAPGPQAYEQYF.

This rearrangement joins TRBV2 to TRBJ2-7; 10 bases agree with TRBD2. The tail of the sequence fits TRBJ2-5 better, so the J call may be wrong. The germline V gene has CDR1 SNHLY and CDR2 FYNNEI. This CDR3 contains 14 residues. Written as DNA, the CDR3 is TGTGCCAGCAATCGAGCGGGGGGGCTAGAGACCCAGTACTTC. It is translated as CASNRAGGLETQYF.

The rearrangement joins TRBV5-1 to TRBJ2-3; no reliable D call. This CDR3 is 15 amino acids long. Trimming shortened V by 0 bases and J by 0 bases, and 8 bases separated the two germline ends. Germline V lookup: CDR1 SGHRS, CDR2 YFSETQ. CDR3 bases: TGCGCCAGCAGCTTGGACTACACTAGCACAGATACGCAGTATTTT. Translated, it gives CASSLDYTSTDTQYF.

The rearrangement uses TRBV6-1 and TRBJ2-1, with D tentatively TRBD1 (7 bases). This CDR3 has 15 amino acids. Germline CDR1 is MNHNS and CDR2 is SASEGT. V lost 4 bases, J lost 13 bases, and 23 bases lay in between. The CDR3 loop reads CASSGAAGVQGGQFF. Written as DNA, the CDR3 is TGTGCCAGCAGTGGGGCGGCAGGGGTGCAGGGGGGTCAGTTCTTC.

As regards this clonotype: This clone may be a read error of a much larger clone one base away. The chain carries TRBV5-5 and TRBJ1-6, with TRBD1 matching over 7 bases. This CDR3 contains 13 residues. The V and J ends lost 4 bases and 11 bases, in that order; junction bases with no gene match: 6. The germline V gene encodes CDR1 SGHKS and CDR2 YYEKEE (reference sequence). For the CDR3, the DNA is TGTGCCAGCAGCGTGGACAGGTTACCACCCCTCCACTTT. Its translation is CASSVDRLPPLHF.

This clonotype was picked up one time. This chain connects TRBV7-3 to TRBJ1-1; D might be TRBD1 (5 bases). The V end lost 5 bases, the J end lost 2 bases, and 15 bases lay between the germline ends. The CDR3 has 15 residues. Germline V lookup: CDR1 SGHTA, CDR2 FQGTGA. CDR3 sequence reads: CASSQTQGVNTEAFF. The CDR3 region has the DNA TGTGCCAGCAGCCAGACGCAAGGGGTCAACACTGAAGCTTTCTTT.

The chain uses TRBV3-1 and TRBJ2-1; D possibly uses TRBD1 or TRBD2 (6 bases each). CDR3 size: 14 residues. Trimming cost V 4 bases and J 6 bases, with 13 bases left between them. CDR1 LGHDT and CDR2 YNNKEL come from the germline V gene (reference sequence). CDR3 loop: CASSPKGGINEQFF. The CDR3 coding sequence is TGTGCCAGCAGCCCGAAGGGGGGAATCAATGAGCAGTTCTTC.

The chain carries TRBV7-9 and TRBJ1-3, with D possibly TRBD1 on 5 matching bases. Germline CDR1 and CDR2: SEHNR and FQNEAQ (reference sequence). With 5 bases removed from V and 6 bases from J, the gap between germline ends came to 14 bases. CDR3 length equals 14 residues. This CDR3 reads CASSPLGGVNTIYF. The DNA for the CDR3 is TGTGCCAGCAGCCCTCTTGGGGGAGTAAACACCATATATTTT.

The chain recombines TRBV6-2 or TRBV6-3 with TRBJ2-3; D is undetermined. This CDR3 contains 15 residues. The V gene's germline CDR1 is MNHEY and CDR2 SVGEGT. Trimming stripped 1 base from V and 0 bases from J, with 8 bases between. CDR3 residues: CASSYLLVSTDTQYF. CDR3 bases: TGTGCCAGCAGTTACTTGTTGGTTAGCACAGATACGCAGTATTTT.

The J gene is TRBJ1-2, the V gene TRBV15; D gene unclear. V was pared by 2 bases and J by 7 bases, with 14 bases between. This CDR3 has 14 amino acids. Per the germline V gene, CDR1 is LNHNV and CDR2 is YYDKDF (reference sequence). CDR3 amino acids: CATSRRGLGCGYTF. The CDR3 DNA reads as TGTGCCACCAGCAGACGAGGCCTAGGCTGTGGCTACACCTTC.

This clonotype was seen many times. This chain uses TRBV7-9 with TRBJ2-1; perhaps D is TRBD1 or TRBD2 (5 bases each). The CDR3 covers 17 residues. Trimming left V 5 bases short and J 4 bases short, with 21 bases between. In germline, CDR1 is SEHNR, CDR2 FQNEAQ (reference sequence). CDR3 nucleotides: TGTGCCAGCAGCCCCGGTCTCGAGGGGTCTTTTTACAATGAGCAGTTCTTC. It specifies CASSPGLEGSFYNEQFF.

This clonotype was observed a handful of times. The chain has TRBV7-2 and TRBJ2-1; TRBD1 is a possible D gene (5 bases). Trimming cost V 4 bases and J 7 bases, with 20 bases left between them. Germline-derived CDR1 and CDR2 are SGHTA and FQGNSA. The CDR3 runs to 16 residues. CDR3 region: CASSSSGVLHRNEQFF. CDR3 nucleotide sequence: TGTGCCAGCAGCTCGTCAGGAGTACTTCACAGGAATGAGCAGTTCTTC.

The chain uses TRBV28 and TRBJ1-4; D unclear. CDR1 and CDR2 from the germline V gene are MDHEN and SYDVKM. The CDR3 contains 14 residues. The V end was cut by 5 bases, the J end by 6 bases, with 13 bases between. The CDR3 loop reads CASSNLGIYEKLFF. The CDR3 region has the DNA TGTGCCAGCAGTAATCTAGGGATATATGAAAAACTGTTTTTT.

This clonotype was observed a few times. The genes are TRBV29-1 and TRBJ2-1; D is ambiguous. Trimming stripped 3 bases from V and 7 bases from J, with 13 bases between. Germline-derived CDR1 and CDR2 are SQVTM and ANQGSEA. The CDR3 runs 13 residues. The CDR3 spells CSVEGLLVNEQFF. CDR3 in DNA: TGCAGCGTTGAGGGTTTGTTGGTTAATGAGCAGTTCTTC.

The CDR3 coding sequence is TGCAGCGTTGAAGCCCTGGGCAGGGGCCCAGAGACCCAGTACTTC. It codes for CSVEALGRGPETQYF. The chain is built from TRBV29-1 and TRBJ2-5; possibly TRBD1 for D (6 bases). CDR3 length equals 15 residues. The ends were cut back, 1 base at V and 4 bases at J, with 16 bases in the middle. Per germline, CDR1 SQVTM and CDR2 ANQGSEA.